This T cell receptor beta chain was sequenced in a study of Graves' ophthalmopathy and Graves' hyperthyroidism. RNA transcripts were the template, and TCR beta CDR3 regions were amplified from them. An opening RT-PCR round employed HTBI primers and preceded a second-round multiplex PCR. TCRdb redid the calling of the multiplex PCR reads with MiXCR, one entry per CDR3 protein. The sample holds approximately 1.2 million distinct CDR3 sequences, about 36% seen once. After removal of 5 bases from V and 5 bases from J, the junction contained 3 bases not matched to a gene. Per germline, CDR1 DFQATT and CDR2 SNEGSKA (reference sequence). The CDR3 spans 12 residues.

This rearrangement joins TRBV20-1 to TRBJ2-5, with TRBD2 matching 9 bases. Source material: peripheral blood or thyroid tissue (not recorded which). This receptor was obtained from an adult man with Graves' hyperthyroidism. The CDR3 here is CSALSGSETQYF. CDR3 in DNA: TGCAGTGCTCTTAGCGGGAGTGAGACCCAGTACTTC.